Reported below is one T cell receptor beta chain. Its antigen is not known. TCRdb re-called the 5' RACE reads with MiXCR, one entry per CDR3 protein. The repertoire holds 100,000 to 150,000 distinct CDR3 sequences, with roughly a sixth as singletons. These data come from a study of CD8 T cells in ankylosing spondylitis. Study-level points and caveats: A TCR beta motif made of about 8 highly homologous variants seemed typical of ankylosing spondylitis blood.

The germline CDR1 and CDR2 sequences are MNHEY and SVGAGI. J was trimmed by 7 bases and V by 3 bases; bases with no gene match: 8. The CDR3 contains 15 residues. V usage is TRBV6-5 and J usage is TRBJ2-1; 8 bases agree with TRBD2. The sequence was obtained from a male donor with ankylosing spondylitis. The sample comprised blood, either unsorted or a sorted T cell fraction (not recorded which). The CDR3 region is CASSYPGTSQNEQFF. In nucleotides, the CDR3 is TGTGCCAGCAGTTATCCCGGGACTAGTCAGAATGAGCAGTTCTTC.